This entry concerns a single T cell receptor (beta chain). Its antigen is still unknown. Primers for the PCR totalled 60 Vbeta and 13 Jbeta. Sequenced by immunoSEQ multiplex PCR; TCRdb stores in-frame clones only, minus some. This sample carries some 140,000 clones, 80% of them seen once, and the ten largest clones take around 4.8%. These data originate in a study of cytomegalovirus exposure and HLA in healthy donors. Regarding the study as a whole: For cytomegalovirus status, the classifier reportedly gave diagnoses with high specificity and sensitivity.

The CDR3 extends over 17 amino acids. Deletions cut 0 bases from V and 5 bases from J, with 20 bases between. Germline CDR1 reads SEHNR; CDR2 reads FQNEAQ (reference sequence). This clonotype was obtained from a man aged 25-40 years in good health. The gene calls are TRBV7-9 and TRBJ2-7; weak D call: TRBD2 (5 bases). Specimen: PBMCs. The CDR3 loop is CASSLAPGFPAGHEQYF. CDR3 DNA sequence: TGTGCCAGCAGCTTAGCCCCGGGGTTCCCGGCCGGCCACGAGCAGTACTTC. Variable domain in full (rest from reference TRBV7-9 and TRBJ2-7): DTGVSQNPRHKITKRGQNVTFRCDPISEHNRLYWYRQTLGQGPEFLTYFQNEAQLEKSRLLSDRFSAERPKGSFSTLEIQRTEQGDSAMYLCASSLAPGFPAGHEQYFGPGTRLTVT.